Listed below are T cell receptor beta chains from one sample, sequenced in a study of blood T cell repertoires in COVID-19. Produced via immunoSEQ multiplex PCR; TCRdb's table is partial and in-frame only. In the table there are more than 95,000 clones, approximately 85% of which are singletons. Sequences were obtained from peripheral blood. These receptors all come from a woman of 80 years or more with acute or convalescent COVID-19. The CDR3 runs from the conserved cysteine through the conserved F or W. D genes are given only for firm matches. Expanded clones get a size class; other rows say once, few or many, or leave the size out.

V	J	D	size	DNA	CDR3
TRBV2	TRBJ1-1	NA	NA	TGTGCCAGCAGTGCCCGGGACACTGAAGCTTTCTTT	CASSARDTEAFF
TRBV9	TRBJ2-7	NA	once	TGTGCCAGCAGCGAGTCAGGGGTCCCTTCCTACGAGCAGTACTTC	CASSESGVPSYEQYF
TRBV12-3/TRBV12-4	TRBJ2-1	TRBD2	NA	TGTGCCAGCATATCTAGCGGGGGGTATGAGCAGTTCTTC	CASISSGGYEQFF
TRBV4-2	TRBJ2-1	NA	NA	TGTGCCAGCAGCCAAGATCTGAGGGCCTCGAATGAGCAGTTCTTC	CASSQDLRASNEQFF
TRBV4-1	TRBJ1-5	NA	few	TGCGCCAGCAGCCAAGTCGGAGGGACTAGCAATCAGCCCCAGCATTTT	CASSQVGGTSNQPQHF
TRBV6-1	TRBJ2-2	NA	NA	TGTGCCAGCAGTGAACCTGGCAGGGGGGACACCGGGGAGCTGTTTTTT	CASSEPGRGDTGELFF
TRBV5-1	TRBJ2-5	TRBD1	NA	TGCGCCAGCAGCTTGGCCGGGACAGGTTCAGAGACCCAGTACTTC	CASSLAGTGSETQYF
TRBV5-1	TRBJ1-1	TRBD1	NA	TGCGCCAGCAGCAGAGGACAGGGTTCGTTTAACACTGAAGCTTTCTTT	CASSRGQGSFNTEAFF
TRBV4-2	TRBJ1-2	NA	NA	TGTGCCAGCAGCCAAGTCGGCGAGGGCTACGGCTATGGCTACACCTTC	CASSQVGEGYGYGYTF
TRBV6-5	TRBJ1-3	NA	NA	TGTGCCAGCAGTTTTTCGGGGGGCAGAAGCGGAAACACCATATATTTT	CASSFSGGRSGNTIYF
TRBV12-3/TRBV12-4	TRBJ2-4	NA	NA	TGTGCCAGCAGTTTCGGTCGGGACATTCAGTACTTC	CASSFGRDIQYF
TRBV7-2	TRBJ1-5	NA	NA	TGTGCCAGCAGCTCGGACATACGAAACAATCAGCCCCAGCATTTT	CASSSDIRNNQPQHF
TRBV11-2	TRBJ1-1	NA	NA	TGTGCCAGCAGCTTAGGAGGGTGGGCTTTCTTT	CASSLGGWAFF
TRBV28	TRBJ1-1	NA	once	TGTGCCAGCACCCCCCTCCTATACCGGAACACTGAAGCTTTCTTT	CASTPLLYRNTEAFF
TRBV18	TRBJ1-1	NA	NA	TGTGCCAGCTCACCACCGGGGGGGGGCAGGGCTGGAGCTTTCTTT	CASSPPGGGRAGAFF
TRBV2	TRBJ1-1	NA	NA	TGTGCCAGCAATACGAGGAGCCGCAAAGCTTTCTTT	CASNTRSRKAFF
TRBV27	TRBJ1-4	NA	NA	TGTGCCAGCAGTTTATCCTCTTCGCTCCGACAGGCGAAAAGGGGAAAACTGTTTTTT	CASSLSSSLRQAKRGKLFF
TRBV2	TRBJ1-1	NA	NA	TGTGCCAGCTACAGGGAAAACACTGAAGCTTTCTTT	CASYRENTEAFF